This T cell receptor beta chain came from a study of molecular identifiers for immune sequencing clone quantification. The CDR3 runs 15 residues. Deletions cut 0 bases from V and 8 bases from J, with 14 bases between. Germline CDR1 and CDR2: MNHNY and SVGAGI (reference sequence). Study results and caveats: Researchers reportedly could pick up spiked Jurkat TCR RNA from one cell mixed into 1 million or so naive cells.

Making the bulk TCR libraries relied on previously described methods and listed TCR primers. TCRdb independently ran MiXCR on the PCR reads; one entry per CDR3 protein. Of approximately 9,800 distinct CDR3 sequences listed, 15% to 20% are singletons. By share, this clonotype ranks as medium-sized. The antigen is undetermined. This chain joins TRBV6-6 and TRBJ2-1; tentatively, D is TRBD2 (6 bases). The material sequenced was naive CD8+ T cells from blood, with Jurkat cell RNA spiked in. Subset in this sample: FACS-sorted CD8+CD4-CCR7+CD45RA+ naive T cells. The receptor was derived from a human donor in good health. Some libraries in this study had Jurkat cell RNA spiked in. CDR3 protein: CASSYSNLARDEQFF. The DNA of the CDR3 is TGTGCCAGCAGTTACTCGAACCTAGCGAGGGATGAGCAGTTCTTC.